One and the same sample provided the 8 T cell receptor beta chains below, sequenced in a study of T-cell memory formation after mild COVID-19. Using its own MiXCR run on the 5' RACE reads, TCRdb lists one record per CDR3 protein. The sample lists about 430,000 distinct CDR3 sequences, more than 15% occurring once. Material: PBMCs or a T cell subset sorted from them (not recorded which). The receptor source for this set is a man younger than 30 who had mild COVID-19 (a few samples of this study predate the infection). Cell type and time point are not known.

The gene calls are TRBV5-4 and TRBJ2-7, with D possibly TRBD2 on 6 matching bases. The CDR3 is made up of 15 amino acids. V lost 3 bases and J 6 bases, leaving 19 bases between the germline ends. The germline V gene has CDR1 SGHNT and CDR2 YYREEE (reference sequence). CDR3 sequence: CASSSATGTAIEQYV. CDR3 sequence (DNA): TGTGCCAGCAGCTCCGCGACCGGGACTGCCATCGAGCAGTACGTC.

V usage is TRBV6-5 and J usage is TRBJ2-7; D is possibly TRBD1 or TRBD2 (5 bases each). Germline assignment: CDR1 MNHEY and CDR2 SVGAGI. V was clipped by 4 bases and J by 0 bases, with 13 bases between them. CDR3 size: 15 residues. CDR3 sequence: CASSSGTWGSYEQYF. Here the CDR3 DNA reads TGTGCCAGCAGTTCCGGGACGTGGGGCTCCTACGAGCAGTACTTC.

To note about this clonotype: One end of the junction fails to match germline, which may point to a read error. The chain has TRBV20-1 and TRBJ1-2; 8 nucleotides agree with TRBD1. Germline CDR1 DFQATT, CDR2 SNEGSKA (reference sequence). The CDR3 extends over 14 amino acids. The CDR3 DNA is TGCAGTGCTAGAGATAACAGGGGGGTTTATGGCCACACCTTC. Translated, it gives CSARDNRGVYGHTF.

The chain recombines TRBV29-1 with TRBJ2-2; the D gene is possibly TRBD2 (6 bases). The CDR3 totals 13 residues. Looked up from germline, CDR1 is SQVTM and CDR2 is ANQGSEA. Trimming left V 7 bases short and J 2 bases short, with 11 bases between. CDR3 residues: CSAKTSNTGELFF. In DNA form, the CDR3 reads TGCAGCGCAAAGACTAGTAACACCGGGGAGCTGTTTTTT.

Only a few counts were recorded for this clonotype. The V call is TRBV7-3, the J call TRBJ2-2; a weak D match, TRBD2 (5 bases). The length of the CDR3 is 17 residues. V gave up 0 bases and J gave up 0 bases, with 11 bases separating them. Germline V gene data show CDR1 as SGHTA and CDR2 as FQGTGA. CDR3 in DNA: TGTGCCAGCAGCTTAACTTCGGGAAATCCGAACACCGGGGAGCTGTTTTTT. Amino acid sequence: CASSLTSGNPNTGELFF.

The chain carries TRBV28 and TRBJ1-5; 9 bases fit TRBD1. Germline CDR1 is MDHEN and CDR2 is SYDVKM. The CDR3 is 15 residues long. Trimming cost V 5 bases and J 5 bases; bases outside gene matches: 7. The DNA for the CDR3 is TGTGCCAGCAGTACACAGGGGGCATTTTATCAGCCCCAGCATTTT. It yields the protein CASSTQGAFYQPQHF. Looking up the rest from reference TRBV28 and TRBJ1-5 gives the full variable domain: DVKVTQSSRYLVKRTGEKVFLECVQDMDHENMFWYRQDPGLGLRLIYFSYDVKMKEKGDIPEGYSVSREKKERFSLILESASTNQTSMYLCASSTQGAFYQPQHFGDGTRLSIL.

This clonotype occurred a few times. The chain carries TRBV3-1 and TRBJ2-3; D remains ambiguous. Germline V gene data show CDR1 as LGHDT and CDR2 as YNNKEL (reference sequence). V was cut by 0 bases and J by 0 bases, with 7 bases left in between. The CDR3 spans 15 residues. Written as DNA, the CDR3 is TGTGCCAGCAGCCAAGACCTACAGAGCACAGATACGCAGTATTTT. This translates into CASSQDLQSTDTQYF.

CDR3 nucleotides: TGTGCCAGCAGCCCGCGTGAGACTAGTGCTTCTAGAAACATTCAGTACTTC. Residues: CASSPRETSASRNIQYF. The rearrangement links TRBV7-9 to TRBJ2-4, with TRBD2 as a possible D gene (6 bases). V was clipped by 5 bases and J by 6 bases, with 23 bases between them. There are 17 residues in the CDR3. Germline assignment: CDR1 SEHNR and CDR2 FQNEAQ (reference sequence).